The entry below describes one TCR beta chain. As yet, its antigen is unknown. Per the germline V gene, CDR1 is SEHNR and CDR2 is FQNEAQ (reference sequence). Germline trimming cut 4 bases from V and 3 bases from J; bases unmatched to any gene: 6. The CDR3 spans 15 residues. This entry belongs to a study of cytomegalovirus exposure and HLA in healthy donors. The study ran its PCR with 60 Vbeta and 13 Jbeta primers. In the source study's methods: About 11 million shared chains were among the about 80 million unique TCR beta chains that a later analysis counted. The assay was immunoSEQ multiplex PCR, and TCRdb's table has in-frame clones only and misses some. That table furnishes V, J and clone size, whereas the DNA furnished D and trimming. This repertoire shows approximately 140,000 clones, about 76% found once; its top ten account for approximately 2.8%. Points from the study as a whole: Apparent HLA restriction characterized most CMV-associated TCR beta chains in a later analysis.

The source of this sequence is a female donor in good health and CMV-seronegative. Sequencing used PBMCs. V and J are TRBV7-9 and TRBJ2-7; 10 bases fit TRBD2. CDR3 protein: CASSYTGTSVYEQYF. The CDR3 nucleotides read TGTGCCAGCAGCTATACCGGGACTAGCGTCTACGAGCAGTACTTC.